A single sample gave rise to the 8 T cell receptor beta chains below, sequenced in a study of T cell responses to AZD1222 COVID-19 vaccine. Measured with immunoSEQ multiplex PCR; TCRdb has only the in-frame clones, and not every one. The repertoire includes roughly 100,000 clones, 88% of them detected once, and approximately 10% sits in the top ten. Source: peripheral blood, taken on day 0 of AZD1222 vaccination. The receptor set was obtained from an adult in good health.

The rearrangement uses TRBV9 and TRBJ2-1, with 10 bases matching TRBD2. Losses at the gene ends were 1 base for V and 8 bases for J; bases not matched to a gene: 6. The CDR3 is made up of 15 amino acids. Germline CDR1 is SGDLS and CDR2 is YYNGEE. The CDR3 here is CASSVSPSGSDEQFF. The CDR3, as DNA: TGTGCCAGCAGCGTAAGTCCTAGCGGGAGTGATGAGCAGTTCTTC.

The rearrangement uses TRBV18 and TRBJ1-5, with D perhaps TRBD1 (6 bases). Germline-derived CDR1 and CDR2 are KGHSH and LQKENI. CDR3 length equals 14 residues. V dropped 8 bases and J dropped 0 bases, with 11 bases sitting between them. This CDR3 reads CASATTGSNQPQHF. CDR3 nucleotides: TGTGCCAGCGCGACGACAGGTAGCAATCAGCCCCAGCATTTT.

CDR3 nucleotide sequence: TGTGCCAGCAGCTTCGGAAACAGGGGTTCTACTGAAGCTTTCTTT. Protein sequence: CASSFGNRGSTEAFF. V and J are TRBV7-2 and TRBJ1-1, with 7 bases fitting TRBD1. There are 15 residues in the CDR3. Germline loops: CDR1 SGHTA, CDR2 FQGNSA. V was pared by 3 bases and J by 5 bases, with 9 bases of the junction left unmatched.

This chain joins TRBV7-2 and TRBJ2-4; a possible D gene is TRBD2 (6 bases). The V and J ends lost 3 bases and 4 bases respectively, with 10 bases between them. Looked up from germline, CDR1 is SGHTA and CDR2 is FQGNSA. This CDR3 contains 14 residues. This chain's CDR3 is CASSFGREKNIQYF. For the CDR3, the DNA is TGTGCCAGCAGCTTCGGTCGGGAGAAAAACATTCAGTACTTC.

The rearrangement links TRBV21-1 to TRBJ2-5; the DNA was not used to check the table's D call, TRBD2. TRBV21-1 represents a pseudogene. This CDR3 contains 19 residues. CDR3 bases: TGTGCCAGCAGCAAGGTAATCCCAGCGGGAGGGCCGTGTAAAGAGACCCAGTACTTC. It translates to CASSKVIPAGGPCKETQYF.

The chain employs TRBV7-2 and TRBJ2-1; D gene unclear. Germline CDR1 reads SGHTA; CDR2 reads FQGNSA. Trimming removed 1 base from V and 10 bases from J, with 11 bases in between. The CDR3 extends over 13 amino acids. CDR3 DNA sequence: TGTGCCAGCAGCTTAGACCCTTTGGTCGAGCAGTTCTTC. Protein product: CASSLDPLVEQFF.

This rearrangement joins TRBV3-1 (or the pseudogene TRBV3-2) to TRBJ1-2, with D unresolved. V was cut by 1 base and J by 4 bases, with 10 bases left in between. Germline CDR1 LGHDT, CDR2 YNNKEL (reference sequence). The length of the CDR3 is 14 residues. In DNA, the CDR3 is TGTGCCAGCAGCCAAGTCAGAGGGCCCTATGGCTACACCTTC. Translation: CASSQVRGPYGYTF.

The chain employs TRBV5-1 and TRBJ2-3; 13 positions agree with TRBD2. The trim removed 8 bases at V and 5 bases at J, leaving 14 bases unmatched. The CDR3 loop spans 17 amino acids. In germline, CDR1 is SGHRS, CDR2 YFSETQ. The DNA of the CDR3 is TGCGCCAGTATGAACGGACTAGCGGGAGCGGGCGAAGATACGCAGTATTTT. Residues: CASMNGLAGAGEDTQYF.